These 14 T cell receptor beta chains came from one sample sequenced in a study of blood T cells in healthy people across ages. A second 7 to 11 cycle PCR used barcoded and J-beta primers. Via MiXCR, TCRdb re-called the 5' RACE reads, giving one row per CDR3 protein. The repertoire holds more than 700,000 distinct CDR3 sequences, with 46% as singletons. Source material: blood. The source of these receptors is a man aged 80 or over in good health.

Comments on this clonotype: A clone one base away is much larger, so this may be a read error. The chain uses TRBV27 and TRBJ2-7; D is ambiguous. From germline, CDR1 is MNHEY and CDR2 SMNVEV (reference sequence). The CDR3 is made up of 13 amino acids. Trimming removed 0 bases at V and 3 bases at J, with 6 bases between. CDR3 DNA: TGTGCCAGCAGTTTATCCCACTACTACGAGCAGTACGTC. Translated, it gives CASSLSHYYEQYV.

This clonotype was picked up a small number of times. The chain carries TRBV29-1 and TRBJ2-7; possibly TRBD2 for D (5 bases). V was trimmed by 1 base and J by 3 bases, leaving 10 bases between them. The V gene's germline CDR1 is SQVTM and CDR2 ANQGSEA. CDR3 length equals 13 residues. This CDR3 is CSVEVSAGYEQYF. The CDR3, as DNA: TGCAGCGTTGAAGTATCCGCGGGCTACGAGCAGTACTTC.

The chain employs TRBV29-1 and TRBJ2-3, with 11 positions matching TRBD2. This CDR3 spans 14 amino acids. V was pared by 7 bases and J by 2 bases, with 5 bases of the junction left unmatched. Germline CDR1 SQVTM, CDR2 ANQGSEA. CDR3 nucleotides: TGCAGCGGGGCGACTAGCGGGAACACAGATACGCAGTATTTT. Residues: CSGATSGNTDTQYF.

J is TRBJ2-3 and V is TRBV7-9, with 7 bases fitting TRBD2. This CDR3 contains 15 residues. V was clipped by 5 bases and J by 4 bases; unmatched bases: 9. From germline, CDR1 is SEHNR and CDR2 FQNEAQ (reference sequence). In DNA form, the CDR3 reads TGTGCCAGCAGCGCACCGGGACTAAGCGCAGATACGCAGTATTTT. Protein: CASSAPGLSADTQYF.

The V gene is TRBV4-1, the J gene TRBJ2-2; D possibly corresponds to TRBD1 (6 bases). V gave up 3 bases and J gave up 0 bases, with 8 bases separating them. This CDR3 spans 15 amino acids. Germline CDR1 MGHRA, CDR2 YSYEKL. The CDR3 sequence is CASSHDRSNTGELFF. The CDR3, as DNA: TGCGCCAGCAGCCACGACAGGTCGAACACCGGGGAGCTGTTTTTT.

As regards this clonotype: A junction boundary mismatches the germline segment, possibly from a read error. V gene TRBV5-1 combines with J gene TRBJ2-1, with 11 bases that match TRBD2. Germline V gives CDR1 SGHRS, CDR2 YFSETQ. This CDR3 contains 18 residues. The CDR3 nucleotides are TGCGCCAGCAGCCGGGGGGGCTCCGGGACTAGCGGCTACAGTGAGCAGTTCTTC. This sequence encodes CASSRGGSGTSGYSEQFF.

The chain has TRBV7-2 and TRBJ1-3; 7 bases match TRBD1. Germline lookup yields CDR1 SGHTA and CDR2 FQGNSA. The CDR3 covers 17 residues. V shed 5 bases and J 0 bases; nucleotides not matched to a gene: 10. In nucleotides, the CDR3 is TGTGCCAGCAGCCCCCTTTGGACAGGCCACTCTGGAAACACCATATATTTT. This encodes CASSPLWTGHSGNTIYF.

J is TRBJ2-3 and V is TRBV10-1; maybe TRBD2 (6 bases). Trimming shortened V by 7 bases and J by 3 bases, and 17 bases separated the two germline ends. The CDR3 spans 15 residues. Looked up from germline, CDR1 is WNHNN and CDR2 is SYGVQD (reference sequence). In nucleotides, the CDR3 is TGCGCCAGCACCATGTTCCGGGAGTTGACAGATACGCAGTATTTT. It is translated as CASTMFRELTDTQYF.

This clonotype was observed at least ten times. The rearrangement uses TRBV7-2 and TRBJ2-7, with unresolved D. CDR1 and CDR2 from the germline V gene are SGHTA and FQGNSA. The CDR3 length is 14 residues. Trimming took off 0 bases at V and 4 bases at J, with 10 bases between the two ends. CDR3 sequence: CASSLASVPYEQYF. For the CDR3, the DNA is TGTGCCAGCAGCTTAGCTTCTGTCCCTTACGAGCAGTACTTC.

The J gene is TRBJ2-2, the V gene TRBV7-9, with D tentatively TRBD1 (5 bases). V dropped 8 bases and J dropped 3 bases, with 25 bases sitting between them. Germline CDR1 reads SEHNR; CDR2 reads FQNEAQ (reference sequence). CDR3 length: 18 residues. The CDR3 DNA reads TGTGCCAGCCTTTTGCGTTTGAGCCAGGGCGTCGACACCGGGGAGCTGTTTTTT. As protein: CASLLRLSQGVDTGELFF.

CDR3 DNA sequence: TGTGCCAGCAGTTTCGGTAGCGGGAGGCGTGTTAGCACAGATACGCAGTATTTT. Amino acid sequence: CASSFGSGRRVSTDTQYF. The J gene is TRBJ2-3, the V gene TRBV12-3 or TRBV12-4, with 10 bases aligning to TRBD2. V dropped 3 bases and J dropped 0; count of bases not matched to a gene: 9. The CDR3 runs to 18 residues.

The chain couples TRBV9 to TRBJ2-7, with 7 bases lining up with TRBD1. The CDR3 covers 15 residues. The J segment lost 2 bases and the V segment lost 2 bases, leaving 7 bases of the junction unmatched. The V gene's germline CDR1 is SGDLS and CDR2 YYNGEE. CDR3 amino acids: CASSVDGTDPYEQYF. Written as DNA, the CDR3 is TGTGCCAGCAGCGTCGATGGGACAGACCCCTACGAGCAGTACTTC.

This clonotype was counted between two and nine times. This chain uses TRBV28 with TRBJ2-3; 10 nucleotides align to TRBD2. The CDR3 runs 15 residues. V lost 6 bases, J lost 2 bases, and 5 bases stayed unmatched. The V gene's germline CDR1 is MDHEN and CDR2 SYDVKM. The CDR3, as DNA: TGTGCCAGCAGCCAAAGCGGGAGGGTCACAGATACGCAGTATTTT. This translates into CASSQSGRVTDTQYF.

With respect to this clonotype: One end of the junction does not line up with germline, which may come from a read error. The chain uses TRBV11-1 and TRBJ1-1, with D possibly matching TRBD1 (5 bases). CDR3 size: 14 residues. The germline V gene encodes CDR1 SGHAT and CDR2 FQDESV (reference sequence). This chain's CDR3 is CVSSLVQEITEAFF. The CDR3 coding sequence is TGTGTCAGCAGCTTAGTACAGGAGATCACTGAAGCTTTCTTT.